Listed here are 3 T cell receptor beta chains from one sample, sequenced in a study of chemoradiotherapy in HPV16-positive cancers. TCRdb keeps only in-frame clones here, not all; method: immunoSEQ multiplex PCR. The sample gives about 7,000 clones, 75% to 80% of which show up once; about 3.9% is in the top ten. The sample was taken from a patient who underwent chemoradiotherapy. Receptors were obtained from a human donor with HPV-associated anogenital cancer.

The gene calls are TRBV19 and TRBJ1-4, with unresolved D. Looked up from germline, CDR1 is LNHDA and CDR2 is SQIVND (reference sequence). The CDR3 is made up of 15 amino acids. Trimming shortened V by 1 base and J by 0 bases, and 6 bases separated the two germline ends. CDR3 sequence: CASSIVTATNEKLFF. In nucleotides, the CDR3 is TGTGCCAGTAGTATAGTCACCGCAACTAATGAAAAACTGTTTTTT.

The chain couples TRBV14 to TRBJ1-1; D unclear. The CDR3 consists of 14 residues. V was trimmed by 6 bases and J by 0 bases, leaving 11 bases between them. Germline CDR1 SGHDN, CDR2 FVKESK. Written as DNA, the CDR3 is TGTGCCAGCAGTCGACATCTCATGAACACTGAAGCTTTCTTT. The encoded protein is CASSRHLMNTEAFF. Full variable domain (rest looked up from reference TRBV14 and TRBJ1-1): EAGVTQFPSHSVIEKGQTVTLRCDPISGHDNLYWYRRVMGKEIKFLLHFVKESKQDESGMPNNRFLAERTGGTYSTLKVQPAELEDSGVYFCASSRHLMNTEAFFGQGTRLTVV.

The genes are TRBV19 and TRBJ2-7; 9 bases align to TRBD1. The ends lost 5 bases at V and 3 bases at J; junction bases unmatched: 5. This CDR3 is built from 14 residues. Germline loops: CDR1 LNHDA, CDR2 SQIVND (reference sequence). This CDR3 is CASSDRDRVYEQYF. Written as DNA, the CDR3 is TGTGCCAGTAGTGACCGGGACAGGGTCTACGAGCAGTACTTC.